The 22 T cell receptor beta chains in this list originate from one sample, sequenced in a study of control samples from healthy donors and cancer patients. Assay: immunoSEQ multiplex PCR; the TCRdb copy retains only in-frame clones and omits some. This table holds about 220,000 clones, around 94% found once. Sequencing was carried out using blood. These receptors were obtained from a man aged 45-65 years in good health.

This chain links TRBV3-1 (or the pseudogene TRBV3-2) with TRBJ2-7; 7 positions agree with TRBD2. Losses at the gene ends were 4 bases for V and 9 bases for J; bases not matched to a gene: 6. Looked up from germline, CDR1 is LGHDT and CDR2 is YNNKEL (reference sequence). The CDR3 consists of 12 residues. CDR3 nucleotides: TGTGCCAGCAGCCTTGCGGGGAGGGGGCAGTACTTC. Translating gives CASSLAGRGQYF.

The J gene is TRBJ2-7, the V gene TRBV5-1; D is undetermined. The CDR3 loop spans 13 amino acids. V shed 0 bases and J shed 6 bases, with 10 bases lying between them. Germline V gives CDR1 SGHRS, CDR2 YFSETQ. The CDR3, as DNA: TGCGCCAGCAGCTTGGAGTGTTGGGGCGAGCAGTACGTC. Translation: CASSLECWGEQYV.

The V and J genes are TRBV3-1 (or the pseudogene TRBV3-2) and TRBJ1-2; D is undetermined. The ends were cut back, 2 bases at V and 8 bases at J, with 15 bases in the middle. There are 14 residues in the CDR3. Germline CDR1 and CDR2: LGHDT and YNNKEL (reference sequence). As DNA, the CDR3 is TGTGCCAGCAGCCAAAATCCACTTCCTGGGGGCTACACCTTC. Residues: CASSQNPLPGGYTF.

V and J are TRBV5-6 and TRBJ1-5; TRBD1 is a possible D gene (6 bases). The CDR3 sequence is 14 residues long. The V end lost 4 bases, the J end lost 7 bases, and 15 bases lay between the germline ends. CDR1 SGHDT and CDR2 YYEEEE come from the germline V gene. The CDR3 sequence is CASSHSQGGQPQHF. The CDR3 coding sequence is TGTGCCAGCAGCCACTCACAGGGAGGACAGCCCCAGCATTTT.

The V gene is TRBV7-8, the J gene TRBJ2-5, with D tentatively TRBD2 (5 bases). V was clipped by 4 bases and J by 5 bases, with 17 bases between them. The germline CDR1 and CDR2 sequences are SGHVS and FQNEAQ. This CDR3 comprises 15 residues. DNA of the CDR3: TGTGCCAGCAGCTCTAGCCCTAGTCAACCTGAGACCCAGTACTTC. It codes for CASSSSPSQPETQYF.

The chain uses TRBV19 and TRBJ1-2, with D perhaps TRBD1 (5 bases). The germline V gene has CDR1 LNHDA and CDR2 SQIVND (reference sequence). The CDR3 has 13 amino acids. Trimming pared 4 bases from V and 7 bases from J, leaving 13 bases between. CDR3 coding DNA: TGTGCCAGTAGTAACGGGGGGGTTTTTGGCTACACCTTC. Translating it yields CASSNGGVFGYTF.

Here the CDR3 DNA reads TGTGCCAGCAGCCAATGGGGGACCGGGGAGCTGTTTTTT. Residues: CASSQWGTGELFF. The genes are TRBV4-2 and TRBJ2-2; D possibly matches TRBD1 or TRBD2 (5 bases each). V lost 2 bases and J lost 5, with 6 bases in between. The germline CDR1 and CDR2 sequences are LGHNA and YNFKEQ. The CDR3 totals 13 residues.

V gene TRBV6-5 combines with J gene TRBJ1-2, with a weak D call TRBD1 (6 bases). V was pared by 0 bases and J by 7 bases, with 12 bases between. From germline, CDR1 is MNHEY and CDR2 SVGAGI. The CDR3 is 14 residues long. The DNA for the CDR3 is TGTGCCAGCAGTTACTCTACAGGGTTAGGTGGCTACACCTTC. Its protein product is CASSYSTGLGGYTF.

The chain employs TRBV7-8 and TRBJ1-1; D is uncertain. Germline V gene lookup returns CDR1 SGHVS and CDR2 FQNEAQ. The CDR3 spans 14 residues. The V end lost 2 bases, the J end lost 2 bases, and 9 bases lay between the germline ends. The CDR3 is CASSLNMGNTEAFF. DNA of the CDR3: TGTGCCAGCAGCTTAAATATGGGTAACACTGAAGCTTTCTTT.

V gene TRBV6-1 combines with J gene TRBJ1-5; D is undetermined. CDR3 length equals 12 residues. Germline CDR1 MNHNS, CDR2 SASEGT. V was trimmed by 2 bases and J by 15 bases, leaving 14 bases between them. The CDR3 loop reads CASSEKYGTWHF. Written as DNA, the CDR3 is TGTGCCAGCAGTGAAAAATATGGCACTTGGCATTTT.

The rearrangement links TRBV5-8 to TRBJ1-2; D gene uncertain. Germline assignment: CDR1 SGHTS and CDR2 YDEGEE. V lost 5 bases to trimming and J lost 2 bases, with 7 bases between them. The CDR3 runs to 12 residues. CDR3: CASRRGNYGYTF. Written as DNA, the CDR3 is TGTGCCAGCAGACGCGGGAACTATGGCTACACCTTC. Using reference TRBV5-8 and TRBJ1-2 for the parts outside the CDR3, the full variable domain is EAGVTQSPTHLIKTRGQQATLRCSPISGHTSVYWYQQALGLGLQFLLWYDEGEERNRGNFPPRFSGRQFPNYSSELNVNALELEDSALYLCASRRGNYGYTFGSGTRLTVV.

This clone occurred once. A read error may account for a junction end that differs from germline. The V call is TRBV4-1, the J call TRBJ1-6; D not certain. Germline CDR1 is MGHRA and CDR2 is YSYEKL. CDR3 length: 16 amino acids. The CDR3 DNA is TGCGCCAGCGGCCAAGATATGGGCAGTTTGAATTCACCCCTCCACTTT. This codes for CASGQDMGSLNSPLHF.

The chain is built from TRBV6-1 and TRBJ2-3; TRBD2 matches 9 bases. Germline V gives CDR1 MNHNS, CDR2 SASEGT. This CDR3 contains 17 residues. Trimming took 0 bases from V and 5 from J; bases not matched to a gene: 9. The CDR3 protein is CASSEAPSGVVRDTQYF. In DNA form, the CDR3 reads TGTGCCAGCAGTGAAGCGCCTAGCGGGGTAGTGAGAGATACGCAGTATTTT.

In its sample, this clone was seen once. V gene TRBV4-1 combines with J gene TRBJ1-1; D remains ambiguous. The V end lost 1 base, the J end lost 1 base, and 10 bases lay between the germline ends. This CDR3 is built from 15 residues. Germline lookup yields CDR1 MGHRA and CDR2 YSYEKL. CDR3 DNA sequence: TGCGCCAGCAGCCAAGGGCCTGGCCCGAACACTGAAGCTTTCTTT. Its translation: CASSQGPGPNTEAFF.

This clone appeared once. The chain joins TRBV6-6 to TRBJ1-2; a weak D match, TRBD1 (5 bases). This CDR3 spans 14 amino acids. CDR1 MNHNY and CDR2 SVGAGI come from the germline V gene (reference sequence). Trimming took off 6 bases at V and 8 bases at J, with 19 bases between the two ends. In DNA, the CDR3 is TGTGCCAGCAGGCGACTCCAGGGTCCTGGGGGCTACACCTTC. This translates into CASRRLQGPGGYTF.

The chain links TRBV7-2 to TRBJ1-2; 7 nucleotides align to TRBD1. CDR3 length: 14 residues. Unmatched junction bases numbered 5, after V lost 3 bases and J lost 4 bases. CDR1 and CDR2 from the germline V gene are SGHTA and FQGNSA. CDR3 nucleotides: TGTGCCAGCAGCTTTCGGGACAGCCTCTATGGCTACACCTTC. Protein sequence: CASSFRDSLYGYTF.

V and J are TRBV5-4 and TRBJ2-5; TRBD2 aligns across 7 bases. V dropped 3 bases and J dropped 7; count of bases not matched to a gene: 0. Germline CDR1 is SGHNT and CDR2 is YYREEE (reference sequence). The CDR3 contains 11 residues. DNA of the CDR3: TGTGCCAGCAGCTGGGGGGGGACCCAGTACTTC. Protein: CASSWGGTQYF. Drawing the rest from reference TRBV5-4 and TRBJ2-5, the complete variable domain is ETGVTQSPTHLIKTRGQQVTLRCSSQSGHNTVSWYQQALGQGPQFIFQYYREEENGRGNFPPRFSGLQFPNYSSELNVNALELDDSALYLCASSWGGTQYFGPGTRLLVL.

The chain links TRBV28 to TRBJ1-1; D perhaps matches TRBD1 (5 bases). This CDR3 spans 16 amino acids. CDR1 is MDHEN and CDR2 is SYDVKM in the germline V gene. Trimming took 0 bases from V and 0 from J, leaving 11 bases between them. The CDR3, as DNA: TGTGCCAGCAGTTTATGGGGTAGGACATTGAACACTGAAGCTTTCTTT. Translated: CASSLWGRTLNTEAFF.

The chain is built from TRBV14 and TRBJ2-5; unclear D gene. Germline V CDR1 and CDR2: SGHDN, FVKESK. Trimming stripped 4 bases from V and 2 bases from J, with 8 bases between. CDR3 length equals 13 residues. The CDR3 spells CASSPFNQETQYF. Written as DNA, the CDR3 is TGTGCCAGCAGCCCTTTCAATCAAGAGACCCAGTACTTC.

The chain joins TRBV9 to TRBJ2-2; a possible D gene is TRBD1 (6 bases). The germline V gene encodes CDR1 SGDLS and CDR2 YYNGEE. Deletions cut 5 bases from V and 6 bases from J, with 14 bases between. This CDR3 is 14 amino acids long. The CDR3 spells CASSWTERAGELFF. The CDR3, as DNA: TGTGCCAGCAGTTGGACAGAACGGGCCGGGGAGCTGTTTTTT.

The chain has TRBV28 and TRBJ1-6; TRBD1 might be the D (6 bases). The CDR3 contains 15 residues. Per germline, CDR1 MDHEN and CDR2 SYDVKM. V was cut by 6 bases and J by 0 bases, with 9 bases left in between. The CDR3, as DNA: TGTGCCAGCAGACAGGGTAGCTCCTATAATTCACCCCTCCACTTT. Its translation: CASRQGSSYNSPLHF.

The chain combines TRBV27 with TRBJ2-3; 8 nucleotides agree with TRBD2. The CDR3 contains 17 residues. The J segment lost 1 base and the V segment lost 0 bases, leaving 6 bases of the junction unmatched. Germline-derived CDR1 and CDR2 are MNHEY and SMNVEV (reference sequence). CDR3 in amino acids: CASSLSLGAGGTDTQYF. The CDR3 DNA sequence: TGTGCCAGCAGTTTATCTCTCGGAGCGGGGGGCACAGATACGCAGTATTTT.